The 6 T cell receptor beta chains listed next were all sequenced from one sample in a study of blood T cell repertoires in COVID-19. The table came from immunoSEQ multiplex PCR; TCRdb's copy has only in-frame clones and leaves some out. The sample holds approximately 190,000 clones, around 85% seen once. Sequenced material: peripheral blood. These TCRs come from a man between 65 and 85 years old with active or convalescent COVID-19.

J is TRBJ1-3 and V is TRBV30; maybe TRBD1 (5 bases). The length of the CDR3 is 17 residues. V dropped 5 bases and J dropped 0 bases, with 20 bases sitting between them. From germline, CDR1 is GTSNPN and CDR2 SVGIG (reference sequence). The CDR3 region is CAWGRGKMTLSGNTIYF. CDR3 DNA sequence: TGTGCCTGGGGAAGGGGCAAGATGACTCTCTCTGGAAACACCATATATTTT.

The rearrangement uses TRBV11-2 and TRBJ2-3; 10 nucleotides align to TRBD2. This CDR3 contains 13 residues. Germline trimming cut 1 base from V and 14 bases from J; bases unmatched to any gene: 6. CDR1 is SGHAT and CDR2 is FQNNGV in the germline V gene. The CDR3 sequence: CASSLGPGLAPYF. CDR3 coding DNA: TGTGCCAGCAGCTTAGGGCCGGGACTAGCGCCGTATTTT.

V and J are TRBV5-5 and TRBJ2-1, with unresolved D. Germline assignment: CDR1 SGHKS and CDR2 YYEKEE (reference sequence). The CDR3 extends over 14 amino acids. V lost 4 bases to trimming and J lost 3 bases, with 11 bases between them. The CDR3 region has the DNA TGTGCCAGCAGCCGAACCCCCAGCTACAATGAGCAGTTCTTC. Amino acids: CASSRTPSYNEQFF.

V is TRBV7-2 and J is TRBJ2-1, with D perhaps TRBD2 (6 bases). Germline V gene sequence: CDR1 SGHTA, CDR2 FQGNSA. The CDR3 runs 14 residues. The germline V and J ends were trimmed by 5 bases and 6 bases, with 14 bases remaining between them. The CDR3 region is CASSITGRSNEQFF. The CDR3 DNA reads TGTGCCAGCAGCATAACCGGGAGAAGCAATGAGCAGTTCTTC.

The chain has TRBV28 and TRBJ2-2; a possible D gene is TRBD2 (6 bases). The CDR3 spans 15 residues. Looked up from germline, CDR1 is MDHEN and CDR2 is SYDVKM. Trimming shortened V by 0 bases and J by 5 bases, and 10 bases separated the two germline ends. CDR3 amino acids: CASSLWYAGTGELFF. In DNA form, the CDR3 reads TGTGCCAGCAGTTTATGGTACGCGGGGACCGGGGAGCTGTTTTTT. The whole variable domain, remainder taken from reference TRBV28 and TRBJ2-2, is DVKVTQSSRYLVKRTGEKVFLECVQDMDHENMFWYRQDPGLGLRLIYFSYDVKMKEKGDIPEGYSVSREKKERFSLILESASTNQTSMYLCASSLWYAGTGELFFGEGSRLTVL.

The CDR3, as DNA: TGTGCCAGCAGCCAAGTCGCTAGCTCGGCCTACGAGCAGTACTTC. This gives the protein CASSQVASSAYEQYF. The chain has TRBV3-1 (or the pseudogene TRBV3-2) and TRBJ2-7, with a weak D call TRBD2 (5 bases). The CDR3 spans 15 residues. CDR1 is LGHDT and CDR2 is YNNKEL in the germline V gene (reference sequence). Trimming removed 1 base at V and 2 bases at J, with 12 bases between.